This T cell receptor beta chain emerged from a study of blood T cell repertoires in COVID-19. Study as a whole: The origin of the acute and convalescent COVID-19 samples was the United States, Italy and Spain.

Each participant's cohort was designated according to participant-reported clinical history. Germline CDR1 SEHNR, CDR2 FQNEAQ (reference sequence). The CDR3 loop spans 16 amino acids. V was pared by 1 base and J by 3 bases, with 4 bases of the junction left unmatched. Only in-frame clones appear in the TCRdb table, and some are missing; sequencing was by immunoSEQ multiplex PCR. The data show some 300,000 clones, roughly 90% seen once. The sequence came from a woman aged 25-40 years who had recovered from COVID-19. The V gene is TRBV7-9, the J gene TRBJ2-2; 8 bases fit TRBD2. Sequenced: PBMCs or T cells enriched from blood (not recorded which). The CDR3 region is CASSLEETSDTGELFF. For the CDR3, the DNA is TGTGCCAGCAGCTTAGAAGAGACTAGCGACACCGGGGAGCTGTTTTTT.